This T cell receptor (beta chain) was documented in a study of T cells after yellow fever vaccination. TCRdb fed the 5' RACE reads into MiXCR, producing one record per CDR3 protein. Of under 300,000 distinct CDR3 sequences listed, more than 6.5% are singletons. The CDR3 sequence is 14 residues long. The ends were cut back, 6 bases at V and 11 bases at J, with 20 bases in the middle. The sequence was obtained from a man aged 30 to 39 who received the YFV17D yellow fever vaccine. The gene calls are TRBV12-3 or TRBV12-4 and TRBJ2-1; TRBD2 might be the D (6 bases). The material was CD4+ T cells sorted from PBMCs, obtained on the day of the yellow fever booster vaccination. The CDR3 nucleotides read TGTGCCAGCAGCCGGACTACCCCAGAAAATAAGCAGTTCTTC. The encoded protein is CASSRTTPENKQFF.